This T cell receptor beta chain was found in a study of T cell responses to AZD1222 COVID-19 vaccine. Repertoires were generated with immunoSEQ multiplex PCR, while TCRdb's copy carries only in-frame clones and drops some. The sample lists tens of thousands of clones, 90% occurring once. Study results and caveats: After two AZD1222 doses, spike-specific TCR breadth and depth rose versus day 0.

The germline CDR1 and CDR2 sequences are MDHEN and SYDVKM. The CDR3 consists of 14 residues. Trimming removed 7 bases from V and 3 bases from J, with 15 bases in between. This clone has a single count. The antigen is undetermined. V and J are TRBV28 and TRBJ1-1; D possibly corresponds to TRBD1 (5 bases). The receptor was derived from an adult in good health. The sample here was peripheral blood, taken on day 0 of AZD1222 vaccination. The CDR3 is CASILAGSHTEAFF. In DNA form, the CDR3 reads TGTGCCAGCATCCTTGCAGGGAGTCACACTGAAGCTTTCTTT.